Listed below are T cell receptor beta chains from one sample, sequenced in a study of T cells after yellow fever vaccination. TCRdb reprocessed the 5' RACE reads with MiXCR, giving one entry per CDR3 protein. The sample lists 500,000 to 650,000 distinct CDR3 sequences, about 17% occurring once. The sequences come from PBMCs, collected roughly 5 days after the first yellow fever vaccination. These receptors came from a man aged 18 to 30 who received the YFV17D yellow fever vaccine. Both conserved end residues are part of each CDR3. The D gene is left open where the match is weak. Clone size is not always given. Where it is, it says once, few, many or a class for expanded clones.

CASSLGNPGSYEQYF	TGCGCCAGCAGCTTGGGGAACCCAGGGTCCTACGAGCAGTACTTC	.	.	TRBV5-1	TRBJ2-7
CASSLGEGPQHF	TGTGCCAGCAGCTTAGGGGAGGGACCCCAGCATTTT	.	.	TRBV7-2	TRBJ1-5
CASSPAGGYNSPLHF	TGTGCCAGCAGCCCCGCAGGGGGATATAATTCACCCCTCCACTTT	TRBD1	many	TRBV5-6	TRBJ1-6
CASSLTMGLAGTGELFF	TGTGCCAGCAGTTTAACCATGGGCCTAGCTGGCACCGGGGAGCTGTTTTTT	.	.	TRBV27	TRBJ2-2
CASSLDRGSQPQHF	TGTGCCAGCAGCCTAGACAGGGGAAGTCAGCCCCAGCATTTT	TRBD1	.	TRBV3-1	TRBJ1-5
CASSPYSGGAQETQYF	TGTGCCAGCAGCCCCTATAGCGGGGGGGCCCAAGAGACCCAGTACTTC	TRBD2	few	TRBV7-6	TRBJ2-5
CASSQEGGSTEAFF	TGTGCCAGCAGCCAAGAGGGGGGGAGCACTGAAGCTTTCTTT	.	few	TRBV3-1	TRBJ1-1
CSVEDRASSYEQYF	TGCAGCGTTGAAGACAGGGCGAGCTCCTACGAGCAGTACTTC	.	few	TRBV29-1	TRBJ2-7
CASSLGFTGVPGELFF	TGTGCCAGCAGCTTAGGTTTCACAGGGGTTCCCGGGGAGCTGTTTTTT	TRBD1	.	TRBV7-3	TRBJ2-2
CASSVDTRGYNEQFF	TGTGCCAGCAGCGTGGACACACGTGGATACAATGAGCAGTTCTTC	.	few	TRBV7-9	TRBJ2-1
CASRTGADNQPQHF	TGCGCCAGCCGAACAGGGGCTGATAATCAGCCCCAGCATTTT	TRBD1	few	TRBV5-1	TRBJ1-5
CASSQEATMSYEQFF	TGTGCCAGCAGCCAAGAAGCGACCATGAGTTATGAGCAGTTCTTC	.	few	TRBV3-1	TRBJ2-1
CASSLADVLGETQYF	TGCGCCAGCAGCTTGGCCGACGTCCTAGGGGAGACCCAGTACTTC	.	.	TRBV5-1	TRBJ2-5
CASSPSLLPRSFF	TGTGCCAGCAGCCCCTCCCTTCTCCCCCGGAGTTTCTTC	.	few	TRBV11-2	TRBJ2-1
CASSLVTARNTGELFF	TGTGCCAGCAGCTTAGTCACAGCTAGGAACACCGGGGAGCTGTTTTTT	.	.	TRBV7-6	TRBJ2-2
CAWSPGGGTQYF	TGTGCCTGGAGCCCAGGTGGGGGCACGCAGTATTTT	.	few	TRBV30	TRBJ2-3
CASSQGWGSEQFF	TGTGCCAGCAGCCAGGGTTGGGGGAGTGAGCAGTTCTTC	.	.	TRBV3-1	TRBJ2-1
CATSRDPLRAEKETQYF	TGTGCCACCAGCAGAGATCCCTTGCGGGCGGAAAAAGAGACCCAGTACTTC	.	.	TRBV15	TRBJ2-5
CASSYSRWGPSYEQYF	TGTGCCAGCAGTTACTCGAGGTGGGGCCCCTCCTACGAGCAGTACTTC	.	.	TRBV6-2/TRBV6-3	TRBJ2-7
CASSSFHLGRCSSYEQYF	TGCGCCAGCAGTTCGTTCCACCTGGGCCGCTGCTCCTCCTACGAGCAGTACTTC	.	.	TRBV23-1	TRBJ2-7